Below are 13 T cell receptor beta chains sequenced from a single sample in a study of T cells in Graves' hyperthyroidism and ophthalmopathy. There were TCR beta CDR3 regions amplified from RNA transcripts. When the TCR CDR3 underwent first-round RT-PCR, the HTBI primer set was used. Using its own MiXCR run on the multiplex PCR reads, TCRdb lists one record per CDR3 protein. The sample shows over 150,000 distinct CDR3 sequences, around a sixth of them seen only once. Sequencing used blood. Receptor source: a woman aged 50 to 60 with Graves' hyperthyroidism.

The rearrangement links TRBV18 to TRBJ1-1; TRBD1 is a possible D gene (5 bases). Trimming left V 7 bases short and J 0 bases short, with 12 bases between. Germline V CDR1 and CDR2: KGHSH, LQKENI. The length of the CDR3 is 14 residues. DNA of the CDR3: TGTGCCAGCTGGTCAGGGTTATTGAACACTGAAGCTTTCTTT. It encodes CASWSGLLNTEAFF.

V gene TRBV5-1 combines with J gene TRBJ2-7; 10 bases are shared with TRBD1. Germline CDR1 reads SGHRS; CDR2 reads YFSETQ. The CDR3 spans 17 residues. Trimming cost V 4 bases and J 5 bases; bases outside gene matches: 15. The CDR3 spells CASSRLAGQGIRDEQYF. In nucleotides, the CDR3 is TGCGCCAGCAGCCGCTTAGCGGGACAGGGGATTCGGGACGAGCAGTACTTC.

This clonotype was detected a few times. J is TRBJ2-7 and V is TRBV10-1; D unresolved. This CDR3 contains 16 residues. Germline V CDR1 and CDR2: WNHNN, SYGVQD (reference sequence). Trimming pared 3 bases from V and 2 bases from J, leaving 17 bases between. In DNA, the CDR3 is TGCGCCAGCAGTGAAATCGACTCCTGGTCCCCCTACGAGCAGTACTTC. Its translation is CASSEIDSWSPYEQYF.

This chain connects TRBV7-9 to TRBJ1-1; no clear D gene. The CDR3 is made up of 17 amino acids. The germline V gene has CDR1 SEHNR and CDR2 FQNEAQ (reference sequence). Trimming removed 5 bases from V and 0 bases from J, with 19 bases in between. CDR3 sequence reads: CASSQGVGITMNTEAFF. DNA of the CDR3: TGTGCCAGCAGCCAAGGTGTAGGGATAACCATGAACACTGAAGCTTTCTTT.

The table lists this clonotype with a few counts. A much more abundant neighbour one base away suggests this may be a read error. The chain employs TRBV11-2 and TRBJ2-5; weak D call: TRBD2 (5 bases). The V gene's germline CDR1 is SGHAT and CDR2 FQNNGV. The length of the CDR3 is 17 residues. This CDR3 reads CASSYLWPPTIQETQHF. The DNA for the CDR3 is TGTGCCAGCAGCTACTTATGGCCCCCGACTATACAAGAGACCCAGCACTTC.

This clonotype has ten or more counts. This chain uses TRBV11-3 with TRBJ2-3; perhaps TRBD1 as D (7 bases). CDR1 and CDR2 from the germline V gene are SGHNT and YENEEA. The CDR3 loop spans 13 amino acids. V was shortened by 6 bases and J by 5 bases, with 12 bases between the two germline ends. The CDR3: CASRRQGGDTQYF. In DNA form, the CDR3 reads TGTGCCAGCAGACGCCAGGGGGGAGATACGCAGTATTTT.

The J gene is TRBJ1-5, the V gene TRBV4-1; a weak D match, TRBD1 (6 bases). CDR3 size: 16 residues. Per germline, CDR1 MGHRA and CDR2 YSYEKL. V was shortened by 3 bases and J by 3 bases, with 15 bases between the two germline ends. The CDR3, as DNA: TGCGCCAGCAGCCACCCCGCCCGGGACAACAATCAGCCCCAGCATTTT. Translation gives CASSHPARDNNQPQHF.

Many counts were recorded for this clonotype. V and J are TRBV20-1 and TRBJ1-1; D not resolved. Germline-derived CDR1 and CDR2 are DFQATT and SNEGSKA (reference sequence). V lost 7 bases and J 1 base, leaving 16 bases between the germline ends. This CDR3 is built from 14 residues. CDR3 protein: CSVSRGGWNTEAFF. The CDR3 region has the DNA TGCAGTGTATCGCGGGGAGGATGGAACACTGAAGCTTTCTTT.

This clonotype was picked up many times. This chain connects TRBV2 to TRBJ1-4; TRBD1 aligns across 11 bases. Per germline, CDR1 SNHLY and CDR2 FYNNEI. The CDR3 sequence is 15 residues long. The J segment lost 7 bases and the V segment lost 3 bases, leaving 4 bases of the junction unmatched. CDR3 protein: CASSDGGTGGEKLFF. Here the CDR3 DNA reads TGTGCCAGCAGTGATGGTGGGACAGGGGGTGAAAAACTGTTTTTT.

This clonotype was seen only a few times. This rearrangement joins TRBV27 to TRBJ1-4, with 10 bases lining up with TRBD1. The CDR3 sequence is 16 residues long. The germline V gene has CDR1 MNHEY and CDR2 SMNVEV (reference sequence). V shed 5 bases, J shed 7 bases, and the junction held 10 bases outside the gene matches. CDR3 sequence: CASSRRTGGSGEKLFF. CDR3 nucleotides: TGTGCCAGCAGTCGCCGGACAGGGGGATCGGGTGAAAAACTGTTTTTT.

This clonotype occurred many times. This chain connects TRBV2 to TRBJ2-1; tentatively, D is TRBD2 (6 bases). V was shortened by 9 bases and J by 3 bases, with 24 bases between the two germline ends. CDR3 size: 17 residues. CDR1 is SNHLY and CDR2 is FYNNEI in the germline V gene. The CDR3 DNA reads TGTGCCAGGGGGGATCGGGAGCTAGAACGGTACTACAATGAGCAGTTCTTC. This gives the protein CARGDRELERYYNEQFF.

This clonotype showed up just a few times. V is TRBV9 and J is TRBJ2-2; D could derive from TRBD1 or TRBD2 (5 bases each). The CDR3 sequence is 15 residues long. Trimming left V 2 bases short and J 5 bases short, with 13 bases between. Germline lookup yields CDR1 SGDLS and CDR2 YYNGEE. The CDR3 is CASSVGPQRTGELFF. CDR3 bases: TGTGCCAGCAGCGTGGGACCTCAGCGGACCGGGGAGCTGTTTTTT.

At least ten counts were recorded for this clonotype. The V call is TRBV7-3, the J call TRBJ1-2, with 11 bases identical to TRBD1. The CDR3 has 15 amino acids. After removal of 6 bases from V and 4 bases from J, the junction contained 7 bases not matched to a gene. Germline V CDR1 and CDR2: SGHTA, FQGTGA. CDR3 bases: TGTGCCAGCAGGGCAGGGACAGGGGGATCCTATGGCTACACCTTC. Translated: CASRAGTGGSYGYTF. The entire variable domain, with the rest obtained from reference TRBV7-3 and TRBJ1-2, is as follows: GAGVSQTPSNKVTEKGKYVELRCDPISGHTALYWYRQSLGQGPEFLIYFQGTGAADDSGLPNDRFFAVRPEGSVSTLKIQRTERGDSAVYLCASRAGTGGSYGYTFGSGTRLTVV.